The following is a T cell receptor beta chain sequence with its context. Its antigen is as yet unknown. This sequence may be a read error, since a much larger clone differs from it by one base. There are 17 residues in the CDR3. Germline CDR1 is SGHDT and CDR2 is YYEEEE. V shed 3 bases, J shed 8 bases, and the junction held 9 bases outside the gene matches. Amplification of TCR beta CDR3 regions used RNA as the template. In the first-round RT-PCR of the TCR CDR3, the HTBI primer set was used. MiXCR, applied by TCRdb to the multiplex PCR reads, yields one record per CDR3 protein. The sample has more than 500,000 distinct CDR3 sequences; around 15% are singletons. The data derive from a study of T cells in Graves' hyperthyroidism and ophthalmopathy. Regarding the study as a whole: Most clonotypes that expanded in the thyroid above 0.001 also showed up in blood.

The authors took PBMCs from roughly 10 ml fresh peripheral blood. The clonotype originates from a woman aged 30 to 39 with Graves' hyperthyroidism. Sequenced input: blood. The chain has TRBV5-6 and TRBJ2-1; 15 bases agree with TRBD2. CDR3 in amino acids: CASSYWTSGRGRDEQFF. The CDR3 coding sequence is TGTGCCAGCAGCTACTGGACTAGCGGGAGGGGAAGGGATGAGCAGTTCTTC. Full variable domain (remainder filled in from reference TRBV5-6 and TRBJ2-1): DAGVTQSPTHLIKTRGQQVTLRCSPKSGHDTVSWYQQALGQGPQFIFQYYEEEERQRGNFPDRFSGHQFPNYSSELNVNALLLGDSALYLCASSYWTSGRGRDEQFFGPGTRLTVL.